What follows are 32 T cell receptor beta chains derived from one specimen sequenced in a study of T cells after posttransplantation cyclophosphamide. Cyclophosphamide on days +3 and +4 followed busulfan-fludarabine conditioning and a marrow graft. Method: immunoSEQ multiplex PCR; TCRdb's copy keeps in-frame clones and lacks some. The table has tens of thousands of clones, 78% seen once. The sample in question was CD4+ T cells sorted from blood, obtained around 2,000 days after a stem cell transplant with posttransplant cyclophosphamide. The source is a female patient aged 40-50 years who received an allogeneic stem cell transplant from a related donor, was CMV-positive, and had no GVHD. Among the T cells, some may be from the graft donor.

CDR3 protein: CASSRREGFTDTQYF. The CDR3 DNA follows: TGTGCCAGCAGCAGGCGGGAGGGGTTCACAGATACGCAGTATTTT. The rearrangement joins TRBV7-2 to TRBJ2-3; 9 bases fit TRBD2. The CDR3 is 15 residues long. Germline CDR1 reads SGHTA; CDR2 reads FQGNSA. The ends lost 5 bases at V and 2 bases at J; junction bases unmatched: 5.

V and J are TRBV2 and TRBJ1-1, with D perhaps TRBD1 (5 bases). The CDR3 runs 14 residues. Trimming shortened V by 6 bases and J by 0 bases, and 11 bases separated the two germline ends. The germline gives CDR1 SNHLY, CDR2 FYNNEI. CDR3 residues: CASRGGTVNTEAFF. In DNA, the CDR3 is TGTGCCAGCAGGGGCGGGACCGTGAACACTGAAGCTTTCTTT.

CDR3 nucleotide sequence: TGCAGCGTTGAAGATGGGGAGGGGCTTGTTTACTTC. Its translation: CSVEDGEGLVYF. The rearrangement uses TRBV29-1 and TRBJ2-7; TRBD2 matches at 7 bases. Germline trimming cut 0 bases from V and 13 bases from J; bases unmatched to any gene: 9. Germline lookup yields CDR1 SQVTM and CDR2 ANQGSEA. The CDR3 has 12 residues.

The J gene is TRBJ2-1, the V gene TRBV11-2, with 11 bases fitting TRBD2. The CDR3 has 16 residues. V was clipped by 0 bases and J by 6 bases; unmatched bases: 4. Germline lookup yields CDR1 SGHAT and CDR2 FQNNGV. CDR3 amino acids: CASSLERLAGGNEQFF. DNA of the CDR3: TGTGCCAGCAGCTTAGAACGGCTAGCGGGGGGCAATGAGCAGTTCTTC. The variable domain in full, completed from reference TRBV11-2 and TRBJ2-1, reads EAGVAQSPRYKIIEKRQSVAFWCNPISGHATLYWYQQILGQGPKLLIQFQNNGVVDDSQLPKDRFSAERLKGVDSTLKIQPAKLEDSAVYLCASSLERLAGGNEQFFGPGTRLTVL.

In DNA, the CDR3 is TGTGCCAGCAGTTTCGGAACTCGGCAGGAGGGTTCACCCCTCCACTTT. Its translation is CASSFGTRQEGSPLHF. The J gene is TRBJ1-6, the V gene TRBV5-4; D unresolved. V lost 5 bases to trimming and J lost 9 bases, with 21 bases between them. In germline, CDR1 is SGHNT, CDR2 YYREEE (reference sequence). This CDR3 contains 16 residues.

On this clone itself: The same CDR3 can be traced to other DNA sequences in this sample. The chain couples TRBV28 to TRBJ1-5; tentatively, D is TRBD1 (5 bases). CDR3 length: 18 residues. Germline CDR1 and CDR2: MDHEN and SYDVKM. V lost 5 bases and J lost 4, with 24 bases in between. The CDR3 region is CASSGAVRWLYSNQPQHF. The CDR3 DNA sequence: TGTGCCAGCAGTGGGGCGGTAAGGTGGCTTTATAGTAATCAGCCCCAGCATTTT.

V usage is TRBV5-1 and J usage is TRBJ2-2; TRBD2 aligns across 8 bases. V gave up 0 bases and J gave up 7 bases; unmatched junction bases: 8. CDR3 length: 16 amino acids. In germline, CDR1 is SGHRS, CDR2 YFSETQ. CDR3 nucleotides: TGCGCCAGCAGCTTGGATGCGGGGGGCCACTTCGGGGAGCTGTTTTTT. Its protein is CASSLDAGGHFGELFF.

V is TRBV9 and J is TRBJ2-7, with D tentatively TRBD1 (6 bases). Germline CDR1 reads SGDLS; CDR2 reads YYNGEE. Trimming stripped 4 bases from V and 6 bases from J, with 14 bases between. CDR3 length equals 13 residues. The CDR3 region is CASSLEQGGEQYF. DNA for the CDR3: TGTGCCAGCAGCTTGGAACAAGGGGGCGAGCAGTACTTC.

This clone was seen more than once but under ten times. This chain uses TRBV6-1 with TRBJ1-6; D remains unclear. V was pared by 1 base and J by 7 bases, with 5 bases between. From germline, CDR1 is MNHNS and CDR2 SASEGT. This CDR3 region has 13 residues. The CDR3 sequence is CASSEGANSPLHF. The CDR3 DNA follows: TGTGCCAGCAGTGAAGGGGCCAATTCACCCCTCCACTTT.

The chain uses TRBV19 and TRBJ1-1; no clear D gene. Per germline, CDR1 LNHDA and CDR2 SQIVND (reference sequence). V was shortened by 3 bases and J by 4 bases, with 15 bases between the two germline ends. The CDR3 has 15 amino acids. The CDR3 region has the DNA TGTGCCAGTAGTATCGGCGGGGTAGGAGGCACTGAAGCTTTCTTT. Its translation is CASSIGGVGGTEAFF.

This rearrangement joins TRBV4-3 to TRBJ1-1; 7 bases match TRBD1. V lost 3 bases to trimming and J lost 3 bases; unmatched junction nucleotides: 4. The CDR3 has 14 amino acids. CDR1 and CDR2 (germline): LGHNA, YSLEER. Written as DNA, the CDR3 is TGCGCCAGCAGCCAGAGGGGGCGGGACACTGAAGCTTTCTTT. This sequence encodes CASSQRGRDTEAFF.

The chain joins TRBV5-1 to TRBJ1-5, with D possibly being TRBD1 (5 bases). The CDR3 covers 14 residues. Germline CDR1 SGHRS, CDR2 YFSETQ. The V gene lost 5 bases and the J gene lost 1 base, with 10 bases spanning the gap. CDR3 nucleotides: TGCGCCAGCAGAGCGGGGGTCAGCAATCAGCCCCAGCATTTT. It is translated as CASRAGVSNQPQHF.

This chain uses TRBV27 with TRBJ1-4; the D gene is possibly TRBD1 (5 bases). This CDR3 is 17 amino acids long. Germline V gene data show CDR1 as MNHEY and CDR2 as SMNVEV (reference sequence). Trimming stripped 6 bases from V and 7 bases from J, with 24 bases between. The CDR3: CASRPQGNSNLGEKLFF. In DNA, the CDR3 is TGTGCCAGCAGACCTCAGGGAAACAGCAACTTGGGTGAAAAACTGTTTTTT.

The gene calls are TRBV5-1 and TRBJ2-5; TRBD2 agrees at 11 bases. V was pared by 4 bases and J by 5 bases, with 4 bases of the junction left unmatched. In germline, CDR1 is SGHRS, CDR2 YFSETQ. This CDR3 has 14 amino acids. CDR3 sequence: CASSPGTSGETQYF. The CDR3 nucleotides read TGCGCCAGCAGCCCAGGGACTAGCGGTGAGACCCAGTACTTC.

The chain is built from TRBV19 and TRBJ1-6; tentative D call: TRBD1 (6 bases). Germline V gene sequence: CDR1 LNHDA, CDR2 SQIVND (reference sequence). The ends were cut back, 0 bases at V and 4 bases at J, with 19 bases in the middle. This CDR3 is built from 19 residues. CDR3 nucleotide sequence: TGTGCCAGTAGTATAGATCGGGGGGCAGCCGAAGGATATAATTCACCCCTCCACTTT. It is translated as CASSIDRGAAEGYNSPLHF.

This chain links TRBV29-1 with TRBJ1-2; 10 bases map to TRBD1. CDR1 and CDR2 from the germline V gene are SQVTM and ANQGSEA. The CDR3 totals 13 residues. J gave up 8 bases and V 2 bases, and 5 bases lay outside the gene matches. CDR3 amino acids: CSVELGQGVGYTF. The CDR3 DNA follows: TGCAGCGTTGAACTAGGACAGGGGGTCGGCTACACCTTC.

The rearrangement links TRBV6-5 to TRBJ1-1, with D tentatively TRBD1 (6 bases). Germline-derived CDR1 and CDR2 are MNHEY and SVGAGI. Between the trimmed V and J ends, which lost 6 bases and 7 bases, there was a span of 18 bases. The CDR3 spans 14 residues. CDR3 sequence (DNA): TGTGCCAGCAGCCCATATTTACAGGGAATTGAAGCTTTCTTT. Its translation is CASSPYLQGIEAFF.

V gene TRBV9 combines with J gene TRBJ2-7, with 8 bases fitting TRBD2. The germline CDR1 and CDR2 sequences are SGDLS and YYNGEE. The CDR3 has 15 amino acids. The J segment lost 2 bases and the V segment lost 2 bases, leaving 6 bases of the junction unmatched. The CDR3 region is CASSVLGTRPYEQYF. The CDR3 DNA reads TGTGCCAGCAGCGTCCTGGGGACTAGGCCCTACGAGCAGTACTTC. Together with reference TRBV9 and TRBJ2-7, the CDR3 gives the full variable domain: DSGVTQTPKHLITATGQRVTLRCSPRSGDLSVYWYQQSLDQGLQFLIQYYNGEERAKGNILERFSAQQFPDLHSELNLSSLELGDSALYFCASSVLGTRPYEQYFGPGTRLTVT.

This clone has a handful of counts. The chain carries TRBV7-9 and TRBJ1-3; TRBD1 matches 7 bases. Germline V gene sequence: CDR1 SEHNR, CDR2 FQNEAQ (reference sequence). V shed 4 bases, J shed 2 bases, and the junction held 5 bases outside the gene matches. The CDR3 extends over 15 amino acids. CDR3 bases: TGTGCCAGCAGCTCTACAGGGGAGACTGGAAACACCATATATTTT. This translates into CASSSTGETGNTIYF.

The chain joins TRBV5-6 to TRBJ1-2; D ambiguous. V lost 8 bases to trimming and J lost 8 bases, with 19 bases between them. The CDR3 extends over 13 amino acids. Germline loops: CDR1 SGHDT, CDR2 YYEEEE. DNA of the CDR3: TGTGCCAGTCACTACTACTCCGGTACGGGCTACACCTTC. Translated, it gives CASHYYSGTGYTF.

The chain is built from TRBV14 and TRBJ2-4; possible D gene TRBD2, 6 bases. The CDR3 is 16 residues long. Germline V lookup: CDR1 SGHDN, CDR2 FVKESK. Trimming took off 3 bases at V and 0 bases at J, with 12 bases between the two ends. CDR3 protein: CASSHRGNLAKNIQYF. CDR3 nucleotides: TGTGCCAGCAGCCACCGGGGGAACCTAGCCAAAAACATTCAGTACTTC.

CDR3 loop: CSVVGQGITEAFF. CDR3 bases: TGCAGCGTTGTGGGACAGGGCATCACTGAAGCTTTCTTT. This chain links TRBV29-1 with TRBJ1-1; the match to TRBD1 covers 9 bases. V was clipped by 4 bases and J by 4 bases; unmatched bases: 4. Germline values: CDR1 SQVTM, CDR2 ANQGSEA. The CDR3 covers 13 residues.

The table lists this clone with a few counts. The J gene is TRBJ2-2, the V gene TRBV27; TRBD2 agrees at 7 bases. The J segment lost 6 bases and the V segment lost 5 bases, leaving 9 bases of the junction unmatched. The CDR3 is made up of 15 amino acids. Germline CDR1 MNHEY, CDR2 SMNVEV (reference sequence). The DNA for the CDR3 is TGTGCCAGCAGTGCCGCAGGGAGGGTTGCCGGGGAGCTGTTTTTT. It specifies CASSAAGRVAGELFF.

This clone has only one observation. V and J are TRBV10-3 and TRBJ1-4, with 8 bases lining up with TRBD1. Losses at the gene ends were 6 bases for V and 5 bases for J; bases not matched to a gene: 8. The CDR3 contains 15 residues. CDR1 is ENHRY, CDR2 SYGVKD, per germline. Here the CDR3 reads CAISRTGTGNEKLFF. The CDR3 DNA reads as TGTGCCATCAGCCGAACCGGGACAGGAAATGAAAAACTGTTTTTT.

The chain recombines TRBV5-4 with TRBJ2-7; TRBD1 might be the D (5 bases). The germline gives CDR1 SGHNT, CDR2 YYREEE (reference sequence). The V end lost 3 bases, the J end lost 1 base, and 17 bases lay between the germline ends. The CDR3 runs to 16 residues. For the CDR3, the DNA is TGTGCCAGCAGCTCCTACCGCAGGGTTCAATCCTACGAGCAGTACTTC. Translated: CASSSYRRVQSYEQYF. The variable domain in full, completed from reference TRBV5-4 and TRBJ2-7, reads ETGVTQSPTHLIKTRGQQVTLRCSSQSGHNTVSWYQQALGQGPQFIFQYYREEENGRGNFPPRFSGLQFPNYSSELNVNALELDDSALYLCASSSYRRVQSYEQYFGPGTRLTVT.

The J gene is TRBJ1-5, the V gene TRBV6-5; unclear D gene. Germline V CDR1 and CDR2: MNHEY, SVGAGI. The V and J ends lost 7 bases and 4 bases respectively, with 11 bases between them. There are 13 residues in the CDR3. This chain's CDR3 is CASTYAINQPQHF. The CDR3 nucleotides are TGTGCCAGCACCTACGCGATAAATCAGCCCCAGCATTTT.

This clone appeared a few times. The chain uses TRBV7-8 and TRBJ1-4, with a tentative D call TRBD1 (5 bases). Trimming cost V 5 bases and J 3 bases, with 16 bases left between them. Germline V gene lookup returns CDR1 SGHVS and CDR2 FQNEAQ. The CDR3 is 16 residues long. The CDR3 coding sequence is TGTGCCAGCAGCGCCTGGAGGGGAAGAGCTAATGAAAAACTGTTTTTT. It encodes CASSAWRGRANEKLFF. Full variable domain (outside the CDR3, taken from reference TRBV7-8 and TRBJ1-4): GAGVSQSPRYKVAKRGQDVALRCDPISGHVSLFWYQQALGQGPEFLTYFQNEAQLDKSGLPSDRFFAERPEGSVSTLKIQRTQQEDSAVYLCASSAWRGRANEKLFFGSGTQLSVL.

This chain connects TRBV2 to TRBJ2-7; 7 bases align to TRBD1. V shed 7 bases, J shed 5 bases, and the junction held 11 bases outside the gene matches. Germline V lookup: CDR1 SNHLY, CDR2 FYNNEI. This CDR3 is built from 14 residues. CDR3 region: CASKPDRVKNEQYF. In DNA form, the CDR3 reads TGTGCCAGCAAGCCAGACAGGGTTAAGAACGAGCAGTACTTC.

The rearrangement joins TRBV18 to TRBJ2-5, with D possibly being TRBD2 (6 bases). From germline, CDR1 is KGHSH and CDR2 LQKENI. The CDR3 covers 14 residues. Trimming took 10 bases from V and 2 from J, leaving 17 bases between them. CDR3 loop: CATRRGLTQETQYF. The DNA of the CDR3 is TGTGCCACACGTCGAGGACTAACTCAAGAGACCCAGTACTTC. Full variable domain (rest looked up from reference TRBV18 and TRBJ2-5): NAGVMQNPRHLVRRRGQEARLRCSPMKGHSHVYWYRQLPEEGLKFMVYLQKENIIDESGMPKERFSAEFPKEGPSILRIQQVVRGDSAAYFCATRRGLTQETQYFGPGTRLLVL.

V usage is TRBV7-8 and J usage is TRBJ1-5; the D is unclear. The germline CDR1 and CDR2 sequences are SGHVS and FQNEAQ. CDR3 size: 15 residues. V was trimmed by 2 bases and J by 5 bases, leaving 13 bases between them. The CDR3 sequence is CASSLSPKHDQPQHF. The CDR3 DNA follows: TGTGCCAGCAGCTTATCCCCTAAGCACGATCAGCCCCAGCATTTT. The full variable domain, rest sourced from reference TRBV7-8 and TRBJ1-5, is GAGVSQSPRYKVAKRGQDVALRCDPISGHVSLFWYQQALGQGPEFLTYFQNEAQLDKSGLPSDRFFAERPEGSVSTLKIQRTQQEDSAVYLCASSLSPKHDQPQHFGDGTRLSIL.

A few counts support this clone. This chain uses TRBV15 with TRBJ1-2; the D gene is possibly TRBD1 (6 bases). The CDR3 has 14 amino acids. Trimming removed 0 bases from V and 6 bases from J, with 11 bases in between. Germline V gene lookup returns CDR1 LNHNV and CDR2 YYDKDF (reference sequence). The CDR3 spells CATSREDSLDGYTF. CDR3 coding DNA: TGTGCCACCAGCAGAGAGGACAGTTTAGATGGCTACACCTTC. Full variable domain (outside the CDR3, taken from reference TRBV15 and TRBJ1-2): DAMVIQNPRYQVTQFGKPVTLSCSQTLNHNVMYWYQQKSSQAPKLLFHYYDKDFNNEADTPDNFQSRRPNTSFCFLDIRSPGLGDTAMYLCATSREDSLDGYTFGSGTRLTVV.

V and J are TRBV5-1 and TRBJ1-2; possible D gene TRBD1, 5 bases. Germline V gives CDR1 SGHRS, CDR2 YFSETQ. V gave up 4 bases and J gave up 6 bases, with 19 bases separating them. CDR3 size: 15 residues. CDR3 sequence: CASSLIRGGVNGYTF. The CDR3 DNA reads TGCGCCAGCAGCCTCATTCGGGGGGGGGTTAATGGCTACACCTTC. Based on the CDR3 plus reference TRBV5-1 and TRBJ1-2, the full variable domain is KAGVTQTPRYLIKTRGQQVTLSCSPISGHRSVSWYQQTPGQGLQFLFEYFSETQRNKGNFPGRFSGRQFSNSRSEMNVSTLELGDSALYLCASSLIRGGVNGYTFGSGTRLTVV.